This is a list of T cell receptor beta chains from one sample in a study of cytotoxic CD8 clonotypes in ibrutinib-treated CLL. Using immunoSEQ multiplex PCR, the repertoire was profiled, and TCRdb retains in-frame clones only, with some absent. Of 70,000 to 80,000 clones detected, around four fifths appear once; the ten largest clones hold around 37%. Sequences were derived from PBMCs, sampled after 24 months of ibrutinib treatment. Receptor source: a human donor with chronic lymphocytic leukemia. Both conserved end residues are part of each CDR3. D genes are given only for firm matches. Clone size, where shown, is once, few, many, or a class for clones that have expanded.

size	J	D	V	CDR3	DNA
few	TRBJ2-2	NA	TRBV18	CASSRDPNTGELFF	TGTGCCAGCTCAAGGGACCCGAACACCGGGGAGCTGTTTTTT
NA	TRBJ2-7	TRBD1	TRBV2	CASEQAGGLDEQYF	TGTGCCAGCGAACAAGCAGGGGGATTGGACGAGCAGTACTTC
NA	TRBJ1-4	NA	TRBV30	CAWGGAGFNEKLFF	TGTGCCTGGGGCGGTGCAGGCTTTAATGAAAAACTGTTTTTT
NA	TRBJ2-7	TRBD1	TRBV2	CASSDTDRAYEQYF	TGTGCCAGCAGTGATACCGACAGGGCTTACGAGCAGTACTTC
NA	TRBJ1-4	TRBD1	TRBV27	CASSSLTGSTNEKLFF	TGTGCCAGCAGTTCGCTGACAGGGAGTACTAATGAAAAACTGTTTTTT
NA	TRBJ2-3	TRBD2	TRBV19	CASRTVSGRGGTDTQYF	TGTGCCAGTAGAACCGTTAGCGGGAGAGGGGGCACAGATACGCAGTATTTT
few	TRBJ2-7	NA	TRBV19	CASSITVSYEQYF	TGTGCCAGTAGTATAACTGTGTCCTACGAGCAGTACTTC
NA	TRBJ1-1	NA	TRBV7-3	CASSLRPLRLNTEAFF	TGTGCCAGCAGCTTACGCCCCCTCCGACTGAACACTGAAGCTTTCTTT
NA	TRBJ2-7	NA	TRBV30	CAWRAGGEQYF	TGTGCCTGGAGGGCCGGAGGCGAGCAGTACTTC
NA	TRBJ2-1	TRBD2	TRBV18	CASSPNKLAVGYNEQFF	TGTGCCAGCTCACCAAACAAACTAGCGGTCGGCTACAATGAGCAGTTCTTC
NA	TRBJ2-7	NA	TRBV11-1	CASSLAGQGTAAYYEQYF	TGTGCCAGCAGCTTAGCAGGGCAAGGGACTGCGGCCTACTACGAGCAGTACTTC
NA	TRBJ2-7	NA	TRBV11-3	CASSITTGPYEQYF	TGTGCCAGCAGCATCACCACAGGCCCCTACGAGCAGTACTTC
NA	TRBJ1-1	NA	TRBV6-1	CARKGRMNTEAFF	TGTGCCAGAAAGGGACGGATGAACACTGAAGCTTTCTTT
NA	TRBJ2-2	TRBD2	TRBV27	CASKLAGGPATGELFF	TGTGCCAGCAAACTAGCGGGAGGGCCCGCGACCGGGGAGCTGTTTTTT
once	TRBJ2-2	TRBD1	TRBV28	CASRQTGGFTGELFF	TGTGCCAGCAGGCAGACAGGGGGCTTCACCGGGGAGCTGTTTTTT
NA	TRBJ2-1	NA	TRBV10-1	CASSEGLARSDNEQFF	TGCGCCAGCAGTGAGGGCTTGGCTAGAAGTGACAATGAGCAGTTCTTC
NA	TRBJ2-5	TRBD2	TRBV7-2	CASSLRTSGRETQYF	TGTGCCAGCAGCCTTCGGACTAGCGGGCGAGAGACCCAGTACTTC